These 19 T cell receptor beta chains were sequenced from one sample in a study of early T cells in non-severe SARS-CoV-2 infection (dated by TCRdb to the early 2020s). The library was generated by 5' RACE. The sequencing machine was a NextSeq 500. Starting from the raw public reads, TCRdb applied fastp trimming at Q25, assembled clones with MiXCR and retained in-frame beta chains. Rows are combined by CDR3 protein, so each entry shows the most common genes and DNA. The sample yields 60,000 or so distinct CDR3 sequences; roughly 12% were counted once. More than 1.2% of the sample goes to the ten largest clones. The specimen was whole blood, collected at baseline. The receptors were sampled from an adult who was a healthcare worker with PCR-confirmed SARS-CoV-2 infection or an uninfected control (not recorded which).

This clonotype was detected many times. The chain joins TRBV11-2 to TRBJ2-7, with TRBD1 identical over 7 bases. This CDR3 spans 15 amino acids. Looked up from germline, CDR1 is SGHAT and CDR2 is FQNNGV. Germline trimming cut 4 bases from V and 0 bases from J; bases unmatched to any gene: 6. The CDR3 nucleotides are TGTGCCAGCAGCTACGTGACAGGGCCCTCCTACGAGCAGTACTTC. Translated, it gives CASSYVTGPSYEQYF. Looking up the rest from reference TRBV11-2 and TRBJ2-7 gives the full variable domain: EAGVAQSPRYKIIEKRQSVAFWCNPISGHATLYWYQQILGQGPKLLIQFQNNGVVDDSQLPKDRFSAERLKGVDSTLKIQPAKLEDSAVYLCASSYVTGPSYEQYFGPGTRLTVT.

This clonotype was observed a few times. The chain combines TRBV6-2 or TRBV6-3 with TRBJ2-1; 8 bases align to TRBD2. There are 16 residues in the CDR3. The germline gives CDR1 MNHEY, CDR2 SVGEGT. Trimming took 2 bases from V and 6 from J; bases not matched to a gene: 9. CDR3 protein: CASSYERRGVINEQFF. CDR3 bases: TGTGCCAGCAGTTACGAGCGGCGGGGGGTGATCAATGAGCAGTTCTTC.

The chain carries TRBV6-1 and TRBJ2-1; no clear D gene. Germline CDR1 reads MNHNS; CDR2 reads SASEGT. CDR3 length: 12 residues. V dropped 0 bases and J dropped 11 bases, with 8 bases sitting between them. DNA of the CDR3: TGTGCCAGCAGTGAAGCCGAGGTAAAGCAGTTCTTC. As protein: CASSEAEVKQFF.

In its sample, this clonotype was seen a few times. V and J are TRBV7-2 and TRBJ2-5; D unresolved. Germline lookup yields CDR1 SGHTA and CDR2 FQGNSA. CDR3 length: 15 amino acids. Between the trimmed V and J ends, which lost 5 bases and 2 bases, there was a span of 15 bases. CDR3 coding DNA: TGTGCCAGCAGCCGCTTAGGTCAGACACAAGAGACCCAGTACTTC. This codes for CASSRLGQTQETQYF.

The table lists this clonotype with a few counts. CDR3 amino acids: CASRSSFGEQYF. CDR3 nucleotides: TGTGCCAGCAGATCGTCTTTTGGCGAGCAGTACTTC. The V and J genes are TRBV27 and TRBJ2-7; D unclear. Germline-derived CDR1 and CDR2 are MNHEY and SMNVEV (reference sequence). Trimming took off 6 bases at V and 6 bases at J, with 12 bases between the two ends. This CDR3 spans 12 amino acids.

V and J are TRBV27 and TRBJ1-2, with D uncertain. This CDR3 is built from 13 residues. The V and J ends lost 3 bases and 2 bases respectively, with 7 bases between them. Germline values: CDR1 MNHEY, CDR2 SMNVEV (reference sequence). The CDR3 DNA reads TGTGCCAGCAGTTTGATGGGGAACTATGGCTACACCTTC. It translates to CASSLMGNYGYTF.

This clonotype was counted only a few times. Germline is not matched at one junction end, which may reflect a read error. V usage is TRBV9 and J usage is TRBJ1-3; the D gene is possibly TRBD1 (5 bases). The CDR3 extends over 17 amino acids. Looked up from germline, CDR1 is SGDLS and CDR2 is YYNGEE. CDR3 region: CASSVHDQGFSRNTIYF. In nucleotides, the CDR3 is TGTGCCAGCAGCGTGCACGACCAGGGTTTCTCTAGAAACACCATATATTTT.

This clonotype was recorded at least ten times. This chain connects TRBV11-2 to TRBJ2-7, with D possibly TRBD2 on 5 matching bases. Germline V lookup: CDR1 SGHAT, CDR2 FQNNGV. With 5 bases removed from V and 3 bases from J, the gap between germline ends came to 14 bases. The CDR3 consists of 14 residues. The DNA for the CDR3 is TGTGCCAGCAGCCCCAGGCGGGTGGGCTACGAGCAGTACTTC. Residues: CASSPRRVGYEQYF.

The genes are TRBV18 and TRBJ1-2; D is uncertain. The CDR3 sequence is 13 residues long. Germline V gives CDR1 KGHSH, CDR2 LQKENI. Trimming removed 2 bases from V and 3 bases from J, with 7 bases in between. This CDR3 is CASSPDGYYGYTF. CDR3 in DNA: TGTGCCAGCTCACCAGACGGGTACTATGGCTACACCTTC.

V usage is TRBV7-2 and J usage is TRBJ2-1, with TRBD2 matching 10 bases. This CDR3 region has 16 residues. Germline assignment: CDR1 SGHTA and CDR2 FQGNSA. With 4 bases clipped from V and 7 bases from J, the junction kept 10 bases outside the gene matches. The CDR3: CASSYTSSGRGNEQFF. The DNA of the CDR3 is TGTGCCAGCAGCTACACCTCTAGCGGGAGAGGGAATGAGCAGTTCTTC.

In this sample, this clonotype turned up a few times. The chain carries TRBV6-2 or TRBV6-3 and TRBJ2-6, with TRBD1 identical over 9 bases. After removal of 6 bases from V and 2 bases from J, the junction contained 5 bases not matched to a gene. This CDR3 has 16 amino acids. CDR1 is MNHEY and CDR2 is SVGEGT in the germline V gene. CDR3: CASSKTGGTGANVLTF. CDR3 nucleotides: TGTGCCAGCAGCAAAACAGGGGGCACTGGGGCCAACGTCCTGACTTTC.

This clonotype was picked up a small number of times. The chain is built from TRBV29-1 and TRBJ2-3; D is perhaps TRBD1 (6 bases). In germline, CDR1 is SQVTM, CDR2 ANQGSEA. The V end was cut by 3 bases, the J end by 11 bases, with 15 bases between. This CDR3 is 12 amino acids long. This CDR3 is CSVDVGALEQYF. Here the CDR3 DNA reads TGCAGCGTTGACGTGGGGGCCCTCGAGCAGTATTTT.

This clonotype was observed a handful of times. The chain has TRBV11-2 and TRBJ2-7; 11 nucleotides match TRBD2. CDR1 SGHAT and CDR2 FQNNGV come from the germline V gene. The CDR3 extends over 15 amino acids. V lost 3 bases to trimming and J lost 6 bases; unmatched junction nucleotides: 7. CDR3 coding DNA: TGTGCCAGCAGCTTGCCGGGGGGACTAGCGGTCGAGCAGTACTTC. It is translated as CASSLPGGLAVEQYF.

The gene calls are TRBV27 and TRBJ1-5; D remains ambiguous. This CDR3 comprises 15 residues. The V gene lost 3 bases and the J gene lost 3 bases, with 12 bases spanning the gap. From germline, CDR1 is MNHEY and CDR2 SMNVEV (reference sequence). The CDR3 DNA follows: TGTGCCAGCAGTTTTACAGCTAGCACCAATCAGCCCCAGCATTTT. Protein sequence: CASSFTASTNQPQHF.

At least ten counts were recorded for this clonotype. The genes are TRBV4-3 and TRBJ2-1, with D uncertain. Germline loops: CDR1 LGHNA, CDR2 YSLEER. This CDR3 is 15 amino acids long. V lost 0 bases, J lost 3 bases, and 9 bases lay in between. In DNA, the CDR3 is TGCGCCAGCAGCCAAGATGGCGGTTACTACAATGAGCAGTTCTTC. It translates to CASSQDGGYYNEQFF.

The chain uses TRBV29-1 and TRBJ1-2; D possibly corresponds to TRBD1 (5 bases). Trimming took off 8 bases at V and 6 bases at J, with 16 bases between the two ends. The CDR3 runs 12 residues. Per germline, CDR1 SQVTM and CDR2 ANQGSEA. This chain's CDR3 is CSSPRGADGYTF. Written as DNA, the CDR3 is TGCAGCTCTCCCCGGGGCGCGGATGGCTACACCTTC.

The chain employs TRBV6-2 or TRBV6-3 and TRBJ2-3; TRBD1 agrees at 8 bases. Losses at the gene ends were 5 bases for V and 1 base for J; bases not matched to a gene: 8. CDR3 length: 16 amino acids. Germline CDR1 is MNHEY and CDR2 is SVGEGT. The CDR3 sequence is CASSPNPGQGTDTQYF. CDR3 sequence (DNA): TGTGCCAGCAGTCCAAATCCGGGACAGGGCACAGATACGCAGTATTTT.

This clonotype appeared many times. A junction boundary mismatches the germline segment, possibly from a read error. J is TRBJ2-2 and V is TRBV27; possibly TRBD2 for D (5 bases). The germline CDR1 and CDR2 sequences are MNHEY and SMNVEV (reference sequence). CDR3 length: 15 amino acids. CDR3 loop: CASSLSGFLSGELFF. CDR3 sequence (DNA): TGTGCCAGCAGTCTATCGGGGTTTTTGTCCGGGGAGCTGTTTTTT.

The table lists this clonotype with many counts. The V call is TRBV18, the J call TRBJ2-3; maybe TRBD2 (5 bases). V lost 3 bases and J lost 6, with 25 bases in between. Germline CDR1 and CDR2: KGHSH and LQKENI. The CDR3 sequence is 18 residues long. The CDR3 nucleotides read TGTGCCAGCTCACCGGCCGGGCATGACGACCTGGGAGATGATACGCAGTATTTT. It codes for CASSPAGHDDLGDDTQYF.